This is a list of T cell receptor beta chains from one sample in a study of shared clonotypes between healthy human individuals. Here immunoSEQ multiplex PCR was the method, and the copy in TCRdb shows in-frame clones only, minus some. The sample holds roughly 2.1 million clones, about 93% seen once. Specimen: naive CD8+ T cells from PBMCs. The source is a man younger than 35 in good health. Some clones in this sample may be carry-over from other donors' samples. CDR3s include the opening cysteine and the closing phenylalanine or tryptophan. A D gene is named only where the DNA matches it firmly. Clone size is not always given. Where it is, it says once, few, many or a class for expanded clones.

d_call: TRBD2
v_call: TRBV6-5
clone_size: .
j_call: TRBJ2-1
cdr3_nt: TGTGCCAGCAGTTACAGTAGCGGGAGCTCCTACAATGAGCAGTTCTTC
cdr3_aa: CASSYSSGSSYNEQFF

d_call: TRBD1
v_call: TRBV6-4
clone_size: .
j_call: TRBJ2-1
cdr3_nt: TGTGCCAGCAGTGGTCAGGGGGATGAGCAGTTCTTC
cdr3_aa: CASSGQGDEQFF

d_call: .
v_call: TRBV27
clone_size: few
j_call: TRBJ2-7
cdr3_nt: TGTGCCAGCAGAAGCCGACTGTCTCTCGACGAGCAGTACTTC
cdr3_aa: CASRSRLSLDEQYF

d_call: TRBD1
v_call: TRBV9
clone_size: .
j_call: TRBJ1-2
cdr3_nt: TGTGCCAGCAGCCAGAGACAGGGGCGGAACTATGGCTACACCTTC
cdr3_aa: CASSQRQGRNYGYTF

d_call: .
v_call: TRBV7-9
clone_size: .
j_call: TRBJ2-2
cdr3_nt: TGTGCCAGCAGCTTGGGCTTGTACACCGGGGAGCTGTTTTTT
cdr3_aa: CASSLGLYTGELFF

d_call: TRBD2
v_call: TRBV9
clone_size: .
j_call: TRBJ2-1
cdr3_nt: TGTGCCAGCAGCGGAGGATCAAGCGGGAGTGAGCAGTTCTTC
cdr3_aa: CASSGGSSGSEQFF

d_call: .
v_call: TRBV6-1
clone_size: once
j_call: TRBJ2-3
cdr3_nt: TGTGCCAGCAGAGAAAAGAGGGGGGGTAGCACAGATACGCAGTATTTT
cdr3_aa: CASREKRGGSTDTQYF

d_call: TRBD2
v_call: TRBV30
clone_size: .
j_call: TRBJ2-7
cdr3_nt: TGTGCCTGTACCCGGACTAGCGGGAGGGATGAGCAGTACTTC
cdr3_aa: CACTRTSGRDEQYF

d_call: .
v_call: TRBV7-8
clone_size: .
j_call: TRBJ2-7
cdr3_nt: TGTGCCAGCAGCTTAGGTAGCCGGTACGAGCAGTACTTC
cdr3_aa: CASSLGSRYEQYF

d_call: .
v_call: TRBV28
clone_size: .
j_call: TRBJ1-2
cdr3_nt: TGTGCCAGCAGTGACCGGGGTGGAGGGGACCTATTGTATGGCTACACCTTC
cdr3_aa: CASSDRGGGDLLYGYTF

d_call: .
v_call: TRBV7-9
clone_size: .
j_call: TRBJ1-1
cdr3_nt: TGTGCCAGCAGCTTAAATGGGGGCACTGAAGCTTTCTTT
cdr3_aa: CASSLNGGTEAFF

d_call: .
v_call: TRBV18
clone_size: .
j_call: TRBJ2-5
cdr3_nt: TGTGCCAGCTCACCGGACCTGGAGACCCAGTACTTC
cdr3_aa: CASSPDLETQYF

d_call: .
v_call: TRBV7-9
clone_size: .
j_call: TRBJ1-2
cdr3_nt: TGTGCCAGCAGCTTAGGGGGCGGGGTTTCCGGCTACACCTTC
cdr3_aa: CASSLGGGVSGYTF

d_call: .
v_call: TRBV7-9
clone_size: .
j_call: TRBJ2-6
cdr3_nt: TGTGCCAGCAGCCCCCCCGTCTCTGGGGCCAACGTCCTGACTTTC
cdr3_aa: CASSPPVSGANVLTF

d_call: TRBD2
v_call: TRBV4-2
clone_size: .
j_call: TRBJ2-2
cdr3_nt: TGTGCCAGCAGCCAAGAACTAGCGGGAGGCACCGGGGAGCTGTTTTTT
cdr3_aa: CASSQELAGGTGELFF

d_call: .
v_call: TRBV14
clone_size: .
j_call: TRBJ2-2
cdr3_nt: TGTGCCAGCAGCCAGAAGGGGCCGGATGGCACCGGGGAGCTGTTTTTT
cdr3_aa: CASSQKGPDGTGELFF

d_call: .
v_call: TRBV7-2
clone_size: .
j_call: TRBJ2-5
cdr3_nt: TGTGCCAGCAGCTCACGGGACTCCCAGTCCCAGTACTTC
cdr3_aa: CASSSRDSQSQYF

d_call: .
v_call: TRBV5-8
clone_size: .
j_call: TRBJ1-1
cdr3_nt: TGTGCCAGCAGCCCTCTAGGACAGCAAGCTTTCTTT
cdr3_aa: CASSPLGQQAFF

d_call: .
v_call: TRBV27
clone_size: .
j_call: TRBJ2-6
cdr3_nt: TGTGCCAGCAGTTTAGACAGGCCTTCGGGAGGGGCCAACGTCCTGACTTTC
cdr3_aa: CASSLDRPSGGANVLTF

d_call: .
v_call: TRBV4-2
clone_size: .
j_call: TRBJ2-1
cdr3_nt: TGTGCCAGCAGCCAAGATTTCGGGGGTGGGGACAATGAGCAGTTCTTC
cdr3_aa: CASSQDFGGGDNEQFF

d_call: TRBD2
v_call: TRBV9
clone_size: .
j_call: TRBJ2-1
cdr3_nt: TGTGCCAGCAGCGTAGTCGCTAGCGGGATGGGGAATGAGCAGTTCTTC
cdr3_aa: CASSVVASGMGNEQFF

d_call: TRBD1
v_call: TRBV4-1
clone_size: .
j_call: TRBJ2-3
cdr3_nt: TGCGCCAGCAGCCAAAGTGGGACGGGACAGCAGTACACAGATACGCAGTATTTT
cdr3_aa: CASSQSGTGQQYTDTQYF

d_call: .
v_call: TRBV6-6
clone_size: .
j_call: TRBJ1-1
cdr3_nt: TGTGCCAGCAGTTACGCCGGACTGAACACTGAAGCTTTCTTT
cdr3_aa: CASSYAGLNTEAFF

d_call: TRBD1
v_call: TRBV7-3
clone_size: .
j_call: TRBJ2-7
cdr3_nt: TGTGCCAGCAGCCCGACCGGGACAGGTCAGTACTTC
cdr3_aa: CASSPTGTGQYF

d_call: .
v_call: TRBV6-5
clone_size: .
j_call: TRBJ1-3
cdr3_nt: TGTGCCAGTAAGGGGGGTTTCTCTGGAAACACCATATATTTT
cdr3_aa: CASKGGFSGNTIYF

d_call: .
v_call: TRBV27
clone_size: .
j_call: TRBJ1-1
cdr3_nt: TGTGCCACGTGGCGGGTTAACACTGAAGCTTTCTTT
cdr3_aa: CATWRVNTEAFF

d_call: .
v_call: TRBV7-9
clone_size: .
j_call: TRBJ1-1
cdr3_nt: TGTGCCAGCAGCTTCGGGGCGAACACTGAAGCTTTCTTT
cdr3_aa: CASSFGANTEAFF

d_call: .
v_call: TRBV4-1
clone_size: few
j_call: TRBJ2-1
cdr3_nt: TGCGCCAGCAGCCAGACTCTATTCAATGAGCAGTTCTTC
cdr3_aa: CASSQTLFNEQFF

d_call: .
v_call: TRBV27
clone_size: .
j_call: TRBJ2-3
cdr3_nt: TGTGCCAGCAGTCCGTCGCGGGGAGGGCAGTATTTT
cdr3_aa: CASSPSRGGQYF

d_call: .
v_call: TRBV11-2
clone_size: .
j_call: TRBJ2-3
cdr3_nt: TGTGCCAGCAGCTTAGGAGTGATCCTGAAGAACACAGATACGCAGTATTTT
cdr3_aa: CASSLGVILKNTDTQYF

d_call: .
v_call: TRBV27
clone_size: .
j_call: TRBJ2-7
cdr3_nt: TGTGCCAGCAGTTTATTCCAGGGCGCCAACGAGCAGTACTTC
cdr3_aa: CASSLFQGANEQYF

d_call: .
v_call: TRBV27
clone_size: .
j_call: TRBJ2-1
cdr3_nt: TGTGCCAGCAGTTTGGACTATAGCTCCTACAATGAGCAGTTCTTC
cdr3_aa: CASSLDYSSYNEQFF

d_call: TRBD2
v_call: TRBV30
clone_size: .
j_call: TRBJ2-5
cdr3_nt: TGTGCCTGGGCCCCTGGGGCGGGGGAGCAGTACTTC
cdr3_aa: CAWAPGAGEQYF

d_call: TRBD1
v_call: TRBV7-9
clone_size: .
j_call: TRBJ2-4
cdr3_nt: TGTGCCAGCAGCTTACCTCGGACAGGACTAGCCAAAAACATTCAGTACTTC
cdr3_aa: CASSLPRTGLAKNIQYF

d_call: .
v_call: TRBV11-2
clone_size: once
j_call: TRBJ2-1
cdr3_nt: TGTGCCAGCAGCCACGTAGGGGTCTACAATGAGCAGTTCTTC
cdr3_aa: CASSHVGVYNEQFF

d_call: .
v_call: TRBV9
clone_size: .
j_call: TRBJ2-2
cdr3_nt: TGTGCCAGCAGCTCCCGATCCGAGAAGAACACCGGGGAGCTGTTTTTT
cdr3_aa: CASSSRSEKNTGELFF

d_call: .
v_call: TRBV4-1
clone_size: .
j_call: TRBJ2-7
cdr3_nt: TGCGCCAGCAGCCAAGTTCCAGGGGGGAACGAGCAGTACTTC
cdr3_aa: CASSQVPGGNEQYF

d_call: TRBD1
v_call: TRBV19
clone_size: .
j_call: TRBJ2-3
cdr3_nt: TGTGCCAGTAGTAAGACAGGGAGTAGGACAGATACGCAGTATTTT
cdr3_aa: CASSKTGSRTDTQYF

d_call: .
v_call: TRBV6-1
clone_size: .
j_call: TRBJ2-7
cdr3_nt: TGTGCCAGCAGAACCGGGACGCTCAGCTCCTACGAGCAGTACTTC
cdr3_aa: CASRTGTLSSYEQYF

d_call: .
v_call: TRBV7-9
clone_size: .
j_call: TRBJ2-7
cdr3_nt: TGTGCCAGCAGCCCCCAAGAAGCGCATCGACGGTCCGAGCAGTACTTC
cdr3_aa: CASSPQEAHRRSEQYF

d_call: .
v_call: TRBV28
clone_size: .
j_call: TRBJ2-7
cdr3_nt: TGTGCCAGCAGTTTGGAGGACCGCATTCCCCAGCAGTACTTC
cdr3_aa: CASSLEDRIPQQYF

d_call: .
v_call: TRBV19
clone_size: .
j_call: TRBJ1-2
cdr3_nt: TGTGCCACGGGGAGGAACTATGGCTACACCTTC
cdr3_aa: CATGRNYGYTF

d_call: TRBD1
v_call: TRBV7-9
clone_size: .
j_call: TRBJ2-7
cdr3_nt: TGTGCCAGCAGCCCATTTGACAGGGGGCCCTACGAGCAGTACTTC
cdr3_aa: CASSPFDRGPYEQYF

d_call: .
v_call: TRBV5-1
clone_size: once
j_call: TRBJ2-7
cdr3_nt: TGCGCCAGCAGCGTAGAAGTCGTAGGGTCCTACGAGCAGTACTTC
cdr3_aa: CASSVEVVGSYEQYF

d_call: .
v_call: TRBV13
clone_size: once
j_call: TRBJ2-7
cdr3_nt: TGTGCCAGCAGCTTAGTTGGGGGCGCCGACGAGCAGTACTTC
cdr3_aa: CASSLVGGADEQYF

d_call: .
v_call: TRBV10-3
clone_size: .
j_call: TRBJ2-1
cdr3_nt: TGTGCCATCAGCGGGACGTTGGGGGTCTACAATGAGCAGTTCTTC
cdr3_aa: CAISGTLGVYNEQFF

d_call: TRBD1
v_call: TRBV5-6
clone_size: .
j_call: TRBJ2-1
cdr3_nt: TGTGCCAGCAGCCAGGACAGGCGGAGAGGGTACTACAATGAGCAGTTCTTC
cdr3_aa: CASSQDRRRGYYNEQFF